These 29 T cell receptor beta chains were sequenced from one sample in a study of long-term antiretroviral therapy in people with HIV. Survey level was the resolution at which the v3.0 immunoSEQ assay ran. Sequencing was performed with immunoSEQ multiplex PCR; in TCRdb, only in-frame clones are kept and a portion is missing. The table has 28,000 or so clones, approximately 83% seen once. Sequencing was performed on unsorted PBMCs, taken 0.8 years before starting antiretroviral therapy. All receptors derive from a man younger than 30 with HIV.

This chain uses TRBV5-1 with TRBJ2-4, with 7 bases matching TRBD2. Germline trimming cut 4 bases from V and 9 bases from J; bases unmatched to any gene: 10. The CDR3 is made up of 14 amino acids. CDR1 and CDR2 from the germline V gene are SGHRS and YFSETQ. CDR3 in amino acids: CASSVTAGEGIQYF. The DNA of the CDR3 is TGCGCCAGCAGCGTTACGGCGGGGGAGGGCATTCAGTACTTC.

The V and J genes are TRBV9 and TRBJ2-1; D perhaps matches TRBD2 (6 bases). CDR1 is SGDLS, CDR2 YYNGEE, per germline. Trimming cost V 2 bases and J 2 bases, with 8 bases left between them. The CDR3 loop spans 14 amino acids. The CDR3 nucleotides are TGTGCCAGCAGCGTTAGCGGAACCTACAATGAGCAGTTCTTC. It yields the protein CASSVSGTYNEQFF.

V gene TRBV4-1 combines with J gene TRBJ2-2; D uncertain. The CDR3 is made up of 15 amino acids. Germline-derived CDR1 and CDR2 are MGHRA and YSYEKL. V lost 4 bases and J 1 base, leaving 10 bases between the germline ends. Here the CDR3 DNA reads TGCGCCAGCAGCCCAGTCGTCGAGAACACCGGGGAGCTGTTTTTT. This gives the protein CASSPVVENTGELFF.

The chain recombines TRBV5-1 with TRBJ1-5; maybe TRBD1 (5 bases). With 1 base removed from V and 2 bases from J, the gap between germline ends came to 10 bases. CDR1 SGHRS and CDR2 YFSETQ come from the germline V gene. This CDR3 contains 15 residues. CDR3 protein: CASSLSGQGNQPQHF. The CDR3, as DNA: TGCGCCAGCAGCTTGTCGGGGCAGGGCAATCAGCCCCAGCATTTT. The full variable domain, with the rest looked up from reference TRBV5-1 and TRBJ1-5, is KAGVTQTPRYLIKTRGQQVTLSCSPISGHRSVSWYQQTPGQGLQFLFEYFSETQRNKGNFPGRFSGRQFSNSRSEMNVSTLELGDSALYLCASSLSGQGNQPQHFGDGTRLSIL.

The rearrangement uses TRBV7-8 and TRBJ2-1; D ambiguous. Germline V gene sequence: CDR1 SGHVS, CDR2 FQNEAQ. Trimming left V 6 bases short and J 7 bases short, with 10 bases between. This CDR3 contains 12 residues. The CDR3 DNA reads as TGTGCCAGCAGGGTTATGGGGAATGAGCAGTTCTTC. It yields the protein CASRVMGNEQFF.

The rearrangement joins TRBV7-9 to TRBJ1-1; D gene ambiguous. V shed 1 base and J shed 6 bases, with 9 bases lying between them. The CDR3 has 13 amino acids. Germline V gives CDR1 SEHNR, CDR2 FQNEAQ (reference sequence). For the CDR3, the DNA is TGTGCCAGCAGCTTAGAGTGGAGGGCTGAAGCTTTCTTT. Translated: CASSLEWRAEAFF.

V is TRBV12-5 and J is TRBJ2-3, with D maybe TRBD2 (6 bases). The CDR3 has 15 residues. From germline, CDR1 is LGHNT and CDR2 FRNRAP. V lost 5 bases, J lost 0 bases, and 12 bases lay in between. The DNA of the CDR3 is TGTGCTAGTGGTCGTGGGACTTCTAGCACAGATACGCAGTATTTT. Encoded protein: CASGRGTSSTDTQYF.

The rearrangement links TRBV19 to TRBJ2-7; 8 positions agree with TRBD1. This CDR3 is 14 amino acids long. V dropped 5 bases and J dropped 3; count of bases not matched to a gene: 6. Germline CDR1 reads LNHDA; CDR2 reads SQIVND (reference sequence). The CDR3 protein is CASSGGQAYYEQYF. The CDR3 DNA follows: TGTGCCAGTAGTGGGGGACAGGCCTACTACGAGCAGTACTTC.

The genes are TRBV6-6 and TRBJ2-1; tentatively, D is TRBD1 or TRBD2 (5 bases each). Per germline, CDR1 MNHNY and CDR2 SVGAGI (reference sequence). Trimming removed 0 bases at V and 2 bases at J, with 11 bases between. The CDR3 length is 16 residues. For the CDR3, the DNA is TGTGCCAGCAGTTACTCTGGGGGATTAACCTACAATGAGCAGTTCTTC. This sequence encodes CASSYSGGLTYNEQFF.

This chain links TRBV2 with TRBJ2-3; 8 bases match TRBD2. The length of the CDR3 is 15 residues. The trim removed 5 bases at V and 0 bases at J, leaving 4 bases unmatched. The germline V gene has CDR1 SNHLY and CDR2 FYNNEI. The CDR3 protein is CASSKGGGSTDTQYF. The CDR3 DNA sequence: TGTGCCAGCAGTAAGGGCGGGGGGAGCACAGATACGCAGTATTTT.

This clone was seen just once. The rearrangement joins TRBV5-1 to TRBJ2-7; 14 positions agree with TRBD2. The CDR3 is made up of 17 amino acids. Germline values: CDR1 SGHRS, CDR2 YFSETQ. J lost 2 bases, V lost 4 bases, and 8 bases had no gene match. This CDR3 is CASSTGLAGGQTYEQYF. For the CDR3, the DNA is TGCGCCAGCAGCACCGGACTAGCGGGAGGTCAAACCTACGAGCAGTACTTC.

Only a few counts were recorded for this clone. The chain is built from TRBV18 and TRBJ1-5; D ambiguous. Germline V CDR1 and CDR2: KGHSH, LQKENI. This CDR3 is built from 13 residues. Between the trimmed V and J ends, which lost 4 bases and 3 bases, there was a span of 7 bases. CDR3 region: CASSQRDNQPQHF. The CDR3 region has the DNA TGTGCCAGCTCACAACGGGACAATCAGCCCCAGCATTTT.

V is TRBV5-1 and J is TRBJ2-7; D is perhaps TRBD2 (6 bases). Germline loops: CDR1 SGHRS, CDR2 YFSETQ. V was pared by 0 bases and J by 5 bases, with 12 bases between. This CDR3 is built from 14 residues. CDR3 amino acids: CASSLAGRPHEQYF. The CDR3 DNA is TGCGCCAGCAGCTTGGCCGGGAGACCTCACGAGCAGTACTTC. Supplemented by reference TRBV5-1 and TRBJ2-7, the full variable domain reads KAGVTQTPRYLIKTRGQQVTLSCSPISGHRSVSWYQQTPGQGLQFLFEYFSETQRNKGNFPGRFSGRQFSNSRSEMNVSTLELGDSALYLCASSLAGRPHEQYFGPGTRLTVT.

The chain combines TRBV4-1 with TRBJ2-6; 7 bases match TRBD2. The CDR3 is 18 residues long. With 1 base clipped from V and 9 bases from J, the junction kept 15 bases outside the gene matches. Per germline, CDR1 MGHRA and CDR2 YSYEKL. Here the CDR3 reads CASSQGSQVGRRGNVLTF. Here the CDR3 DNA reads TGCGCCAGCAGCCAAGGGAGCCAGGTCGGGAGGCGGGGCAACGTCCTGACTTTC.

The V call is TRBV10-3, the J call TRBJ2-1; 13 bases align to TRBD2. CDR1 is ENHRY, CDR2 SYGVKD, per germline. V lost 10 bases and J lost 7; bases outside the gene matches: 13. The CDR3 loop spans 16 amino acids. The chain's CDR3 is CATRLAGGFRGNEQFF. DNA of the CDR3: TGTGCCACTAGACTAGCGGGAGGATTTCGCGGGAATGAGCAGTTCTTC.

The chain links TRBV7-9 to TRBJ2-7; a possible D gene is TRBD1 (5 bases). Per germline, CDR1 SEHNR and CDR2 FQNEAQ (reference sequence). The ends were cut back, 5 bases at V and 5 bases at J, with 7 bases in the middle. This CDR3 is 11 amino acids long. The CDR3 loop reads CASSRRDEQYF. CDR3 nucleotide sequence: TGTGCCAGCAGCCGCAGGGACGAGCAGTACTTC. The full variable domain, its missing parts supplied by reference TRBV7-9 and TRBJ2-7, is DTGVSQNPRHKITKRGQNVTFRCDPISEHNRLYWYRQTLGQGPEFLTYFQNEAQLEKSRLLSDRFSAERPKGSFSTLEIQRTEQGDSAMYLCASSRRDEQYFGPGTRLTVT.

The rearrangement uses TRBV5-8 and TRBJ1-1; no reliable D call. Trimming cost V 1 base and J 3 bases, with 7 bases left between them. CDR1 and CDR2 (germline): SGHTS, YDEGEE. This CDR3 is 13 amino acids long. The CDR3 loop is CASSLTGDTEAFF. DNA of the CDR3: TGTGCCAGCAGCTTGACGGGAGACACTGAAGCTTTCTTT.

The rearrangement joins TRBV30 to TRBJ1-5; D is undetermined. CDR3 length: 14 residues. V shed 0 bases and J shed 0 bases, with 6 bases lying between them. Germline lookup yields CDR1 GTSNPN and CDR2 SVGIG (reference sequence). The CDR3 sequence is CAWSVEDSNQPQHF. CDR3 sequence (DNA): TGTGCCTGGAGTGTAGAAGATAGCAATCAGCCCCAGCATTTT. The full variable domain, completed using reference TRBV30 and TRBJ1-5, is SQTIHQWPATLVQPVGSPLSLECTVEGTSNPNLYWYRQAAGRGLQLLFYSVGIGQISSEVPQNLSASRPQDRQFILSSKKLLLSDSGFYLCAWSVEDSNQPQHFGDGTRLSIL.

This sequence joins TRBV19 and TRBJ2-7; D unresolved. V lost 3 bases and J 6 bases, leaving 18 bases between the germline ends. From germline, CDR1 is LNHDA and CDR2 SQIVND (reference sequence). The CDR3 runs to 15 residues. CDR3 sequence (DNA): TGTGCCAGTAGTATTAGAGGACCGTACCCCTCCGAGCAGTACTTC. Amino acids: CASSIRGPYPSEQYF.

This clone showed up just a few times. The chain employs TRBV2 and TRBJ2-2; D might be TRBD2 (5 bases). The CDR3 is made up of 15 amino acids. Germline CDR1 and CDR2: SNHLY and FYNNEI. V lost 4 bases and J 2 bases, leaving 11 bases between the germline ends. In DNA, the CDR3 is TGTGCCAGCAGTGGAGGGCGGCCCAACACCGGGGAGCTGTTTTTT. Protein sequence: CASSGGRPNTGELFF.

This clone was detected only a few times. The chain uses TRBV19 and TRBJ1-2, with D maybe TRBD1 (5 bases). The V end was cut by 11 bases, the J end by 6 bases, with 16 bases between. Germline V gene sequence: CDR1 LNHDA, CDR2 SQIVND (reference sequence). The CDR3 is 12 amino acids. CDR3 nucleotides: TGTGCCTCATCCCCGGACACAAATGGCTACACCTTC. Amino acids: CASSPDTNGYTF.

This chain joins TRBV4-2 and TRBJ1-2; TRBD1 agrees at 7 bases. The CDR3 has 16 amino acids. Trimming removed 3 bases from V and 4 bases from J; junction bases left unmatched: 11. Germline lookup yields CDR1 LGHNA and CDR2 YNFKEQ. The CDR3, as DNA: TGTGCCAGCAGCCACCGAACAGGGGCGAGGACCTATGGCTACACCTTC. Amino acid sequence: CASSHRTGARTYGYTF.

This chain links TRBV11-3 with TRBJ2-1, with 8 bases fitting TRBD2. V gave up 1 base and J gave up 7 bases; unmatched junction bases: 6. CDR3 length: 15 amino acids. Per the germline V gene, CDR1 is SGHNT and CDR2 is YENEEA. Here the CDR3 DNA reads TGTGCCAGCAGCTTAGGAGGCGGGAGGTCGAATGAGCAGTTCTTC. This codes for CASSLGGGRSNEQFF.

The V gene is TRBV5-1, the J gene TRBJ2-5; 9 bases line up with TRBD2. The germline gives CDR1 SGHRS, CDR2 YFSETQ. The CDR3 totals 14 residues. V gave up 0 bases and J gave up 3 bases; unmatched junction bases: 0. The CDR3 sequence: CASSLGGREETQYF. The CDR3 DNA follows: TGCGCCAGCAGCTTGGGCGGGAGGGAAGAGACCCAGTACTTC.

This clone was detected a few times. The chain couples TRBV29-1 to TRBJ1-1, with D possibly TRBD1 on 6 matching bases. Between the trimmed V and J ends, which lost 5 bases and 0 bases, there was a span of 10 bases. The CDR3 covers 13 residues. CDR1 and CDR2 (germline): SQVTM, ANQGSEA. CDR3 coding DNA: TGCAGCGTTACAGGGCGGGTGAACACTGAAGCTTTCTTT. This sequence encodes CSVTGRVNTEAFF.

The genes are TRBV5-1 and TRBJ1-3; the D gene is possibly TRBD1 (6 bases). CDR1 SGHRS and CDR2 YFSETQ come from the germline V gene. This CDR3 region has 15 residues. Trimming shortened V by 8 bases and J by 0 bases, and 15 bases separated the two germline ends. The CDR3 nucleotides read TGCGCCAGTACTGAAACAGGGTTCTCTGGAAACACCATATATTTT. It codes for CASTETGFSGNTIYF.

The rearrangement uses TRBV28 and TRBJ2-3; 7 nucleotides line up with TRBD1. V was clipped by 6 bases and J by 4 bases; unmatched bases: 16. CDR3 length equals 17 residues. Germline-derived CDR1 and CDR2 are MDHEN and SYDVKM. The CDR3 DNA follows: TGTGCCAGCAGCCCTCACAGGGGAAGGGGTATTTCAGATACGCAGTATTTT. As protein: CASSPHRGRGISDTQYF.

The chain links TRBV14 to TRBJ1-6; D is perhaps TRBD1 (5 bases). Trimming took off 1 base at V and 9 bases at J, with 16 bases between the two ends. The CDR3 runs 16 residues. CDR1 and CDR2 from the germline V gene are SGHDN and FVKESK. The CDR3 DNA follows: TGTGCCAGCAGCCAAGTATTAGGCCGGGGCGGTTCACCCCTCCACTTT. It is translated as CASSQVLGRGGSPLHF.

The chain uses TRBV29-1 and TRBJ2-7, with 11 bases matching TRBD2. The CDR3 runs to 14 residues. V shed 6 bases and J 4 bases; nucleotides not matched to a gene: 8. Germline V gene lookup returns CDR1 SQVTM and CDR2 ANQGSEA. The CDR3 sequence: CSVAPTSGAYEQYF. CDR3 DNA: TGCAGCGTCGCCCCGACTAGCGGGGCTTACGAGCAGTACTTC.